This T cell receptor beta chain derives from a study of OX40 agonist ivuxolimab in advanced cancers. Study-wide background: Mean age around 60 years, range about 23 to 80; about 81% male.

Study-wide results and caveats: On average, CD8+ T cells had more expanded clones than CD4+. Among the lowest peripheral clonal expansion occurred in 0.1-3.0 mg/kg partial responders. Dose levels from 0.1 to 3.0 mg/kg saw CD4+ and CD8+ blood T cells expand clonally by week 6.

This CDR3 has 15 residues. Germline CDR1 is MNHEY and CDR2 is SVGAGI. V lost 5 bases and J lost 7, with 17 bases in between. The table came from immunoSEQ multiplex PCR; TCRdb's copy has only in-frame clones and leaves some out. The sample includes around 18,000 clones, roughly 88% of them seen just once. Note on this clone: Its antigen is unidentified.

The chain uses TRBV6-5 and TRBJ1-4, with D possibly TRBD1 on 5 matching bases. The source material was CD4+ or CD8+ T cells sorted from blood, sampled in a trial of the OX40 agonist ivuxolimab. The clonotype was recovered from an adult with an advanced solid tumor such as melanoma, head and neck, liver or kidney cancer. The CDR3 sequence: CASSPLGVMGEKLFF. CDR3 DNA: TGTGCCAGCAGTCCCTTGGGGGTAATGGGTGAAAAACTGTTTTTT.